These 8 T cell receptor beta chains were all obtained from the same sample, sequenced in a study of neoadjuvant nivolumab and ipilimumab in lung cancer. Produced via immunoSEQ multiplex PCR; TCRdb's table is partial and in-frame only. The table records over 10,000 clones, approximately 96% of them present only once. The sequences come from peripheral blood, collected after neoadjuvant nivolumab, alone or with ipilimumab, at or shortly before surgery. The origin of the receptors is an adult with non-small cell lung cancer.

This chain links TRBV19 with TRBJ2-2; tentatively, D is TRBD1 (6 bases). The CDR3 has 13 amino acids. The V gene's germline CDR1 is LNHDA and CDR2 SQIVND (reference sequence). The V gene lost 5 bases and the J gene lost 6 bases, with 10 bases spanning the gap. CDR3 sequence (DNA): TGTGCCAGTAGTGCCACAGGGTCCGGGGAGCTGTTTTTT. Translated: CASSATGSGELFF.

This chain links TRBV14 with TRBJ2-3, with 9 positions matching TRBD2. The CDR3 spans 16 residues. The V segment lost 3 bases and the J segment 4 bases; nucleotides outside the gene matches: 8. The germline gives CDR1 SGHDN, CDR2 FVKESK. The CDR3 nucleotides are TGTGCCAGCAGCCACCGCATGGGACTAGCTGCAGATACGCAGTATTTT. Its translation: CASSHRMGLAADTQYF.

V and J are TRBV27 and TRBJ2-3, with D unclear. The CDR3 length is 13 residues. Germline CDR1 MNHEY, CDR2 SMNVEV (reference sequence). V was clipped by 6 bases and J by 5 bases, with 12 bases between them. This CDR3 reads CASSHSARDTQYF. The CDR3 nucleotides are TGTGCCAGCAGCCACAGTGCCAGAGATACGCAGTATTTT.

Only a few counts were recorded for this clone. This rearrangement joins TRBV11-2 to TRBJ2-1, with D perhaps matching TRBD1 (6 bases). This CDR3 comprises 15 residues. CDR1 is SGHAT, CDR2 FQNNGV, per germline. V was cut by 3 bases and J by 7 bases, with 16 bases left in between. CDR3 protein: CASSFALRDTNEQFF. Written as DNA, the CDR3 is TGTGCCAGCAGCTTTGCCCTCCGGGACACAAATGAGCAGTTCTTC.

CDR3 protein: CASSRPWNGETQYF. CDR3 in DNA: TGTGCCAGCAGCCGTCCCTGGAACGGGGAGACCCAGTACTTC. This chain links TRBV11-2 with TRBJ2-5; D is undetermined. The germline V gene encodes CDR1 SGHAT and CDR2 FQNNGV. Trimming took 5 bases from V and 5 from J, leaving 15 bases between them. This CDR3 is built from 14 residues.

This chain uses TRBV9 with TRBJ2-3, with D possibly being TRBD1 or TRBD2 (6 bases each). CDR3 length equals 14 residues. V lost 0 bases, J lost 10 bases, and 15 bases lay in between. The germline V gene has CDR1 SGDLS and CDR2 YYNGEE. The CDR3: CASSVGSQGLAQYF. DNA of the CDR3: TGTGCCAGCAGCGTAGGGTCACAGGGACTGGCGCAGTATTTT. The full variable domain, completed using reference TRBV9 and TRBJ2-3, is DSGVTQTPKHLITATGQRVTLRCSPRSGDLSVYWYQQSLDQGLQFLIQYYNGEERAKGNILERFSAQQFPDLHSELNLSSLELGDSALYFCASSVGSQGLAQYFGPGTRLTVL.

The V call is TRBV6-1, the J call TRBJ2-1, with D perhaps TRBD2 (5 bases). V gave up 6 bases and J gave up 0 bases, with 12 bases separating them. There are 15 residues in the CDR3. The germline V gene encodes CDR1 MNHNS and CDR2 SASEGT. For the CDR3, the DNA is TGTGCCAGCAGCCCAAGCGGAGGCTCCTACAATGAGCAGTTCTTC. Its translation: CASSPSGGSYNEQFF.

This chain joins TRBV6-5 and TRBJ2-5; D possibly corresponds to TRBD2 (5 bases). V was cut by 2 bases and J by 1 base, with 5 bases left in between. CDR3 length equals 13 residues. Per the germline V gene, CDR1 is MNHEY and CDR2 is SVGAGI. The CDR3 nucleotides are TGTGCCAGCAGTTACAGCGGCCAAGAGACCCAGTACTTC. Protein sequence: CASSYSGQETQYF.